A selection of T cell receptor beta chains follows, all from one sample in a study of radiation and T cells in renal cell carcinoma. The data were produced by immunoSEQ multiplex PCR, yet TCRdb's version contains in-frame clones alone and is incomplete. The table includes some 5,600 clones, 68% detected once. This material consisted of tumor tissue, taken from a patient whose treatment was nephrectomy without radiotherapy. All receptors derive from a human donor with renal cell carcinoma. Each CDR3 is given with its conserved first and last residue. The D gene is left open where the match is weak. Clone size is stated in some rows and not others, as once, few, many or a class when expanded.

d_gene	abundance	v_gene	j_gene	CDR3aa	CDR3nt
TRBD1	few	TRBV7-9	TRBJ1-4	CASSSSGGGEKLFF	TGTGCCAGCAGCTCGTCAGGGGGCGGTGAAAAACTGTTTTTT
NA	NA	TRBV28	TRBJ1-5	CASSPPDRYQPQHF	TGTGCCAGCAGTCCCCCGGACAGATATCAGCCCCAGCATTTT
TRBD2	NA	TRBV13	TRBJ2-2	CASSSPSGGPKDTGELFF	TGTGCCAGCAGCTCACCTAGCGGGGGGCCCAAGGACACCGGGGAGCTGTTTTTT
NA	NA	TRBV21-1	TRBJ2-1	CASSERGFRTRYNEQFF	TGTGCCAGCAGCGAAAGGGGCTTTAGGACTAGATACAATGAGCAGTTCTTC
NA	few	TRBV14	TRBJ1-1	CASSQGRSYTEAFF	TGTGCCAGCAGCCAAGGGAGAAGTTACACTGAAGCTTTCTTT
NA	few	TRBV2	TRBJ1-5	CASSERGGNQPQHF	TGTGCCAGCAGTGAAAGAGGGGGCAATCAGCCCCAGCATTTT
NA	NA	TRBV28	TRBJ2-5	CASIGRDSYQETQYF	TGTGCCAGCATAGGGAGGGACAGTTACCAAGAGACCCAGTACTTC
TRBD1	NA	TRBV5-6	TRBJ1-1	CASSWDRVSTEAFF	TGTGCCAGCAGCTGGGACAGGGTTAGCACTGAAGCTTTCTTT
NA	NA	TRBV7-2	TRBJ2-7	CASSRTAYEQYF	TGTGCCAGCAGCCGGACAGCCTACGAGCAGTACTTC
TRBD1	NA	TRBV28	TRBJ2-7	CASSAGTGDEYF	TGTGCCAGCAGTGCCGGGACAGGGGATGAGTACTTC
TRBD1	NA	TRBV27	TRBJ2-7	CASSPTTTGREQYF	TGTGCCAGCAGTCCGACCACGACAGGGCGCGAGCAGTACTTC
NA	NA	TRBV7-9	TRBJ1-6	CASSSENSPLHF	TGTGCCAGCAGCTCAGAGAATTCACCCCTCCACTTT
TRBD1	NA	TRBV29-1	TRBJ2-1	CSVEGDRTYNEQFF	TGCAGCGTAGAGGGGGACAGGACTTACAATGAGCAGTTCTTC
TRBD1	NA	TRBV9	TRBJ1-3	CASSGGWTGEGNTIYF	TGTGCCAGCAGCGGAGGCTGGACAGGGGAAGGAAACACCATATATTTT
TRBD1	NA	TRBV5-1	TRBJ2-4	CASSPDRVGQNIQYF	TGCGCCAGCAGCCCGGACAGGGTTGGGCAAAACATTCAGTACTTC
TRBD2	NA	TRBV5-6	TRBJ2-3	CASSVAGGPGTDTQYF	TGTGCCAGCAGCGTAGCGGGAGGGCCGGGAACGGATACGCAGTATTTT
NA	NA	TRBV7-2	TRBJ2-2	CASSPWGTPAAGELFF	TGTGCCAGCAGCCCATGGGGGACTCCGGCGGCCGGGGAGCTGTTTTTT
NA	once	TRBV7-3	TRBJ2-3	CASSLYAARTDTQYF	TGTGCCAGCAGCCTCTATGCGGCCCGCACAGATACGCAGTATTTT
NA	few	TRBV6-5	TRBJ1-4	CASSYSIGSEKLFF	TGTGCCAGCAGTTACTCGATAGGGAGTGAAAAACTGTTTTTT
TRBD1	NA	TRBV28	TRBJ1-5	CASSQQQGTGPTGNQPQHF	TGTGCCAGCAGTCAGCAGCAAGGGACAGGGCCGACCGGGAATCAGCCCCAGCATTTT
NA	NA	TRBV6-6	TRBJ2-5	CASSYSPGQSQETQYF	TGTGCCAGCAGTTACTCACCGGGACAAAGCCAAGAGACCCAGTACTTC
NA	NA	TRBV5-1	TRBJ2-1	CASSWVAETYNEQFF	TGCGCCAGCAGCTGGGTAGCGGAGACTTACAATGAGCAGTTCTTC